This T cell receptor (beta chain) appears in the sequencing data of a study of blood T cell repertoires in COVID-19. Overall study: The samples span acute and convalescent COVID-19 from the United States, Italy and Spain. T cells, B-cell-depleted T cells, or PBMCs supplied cDNA or gDNA.

The CDR3 runs 15 residues. Germline lookup yields CDR1 KGHSH and CDR2 LQKENI. V dropped 4 bases and J dropped 4; count of bases not matched to a gene: 9. In the original processing: The assay estimated nucleated cells by amplifying reference gene primers. This table comes from immunoSEQ multiplex PCR, and its TCRdb copy is limited to in-frame clones, with some not included. V, J and clone size were drawn from that table, and D and trimming were deduced from the DNA. Here the sample spans approximately 130,000 clones, 75% to 90% being singletons. The TCR was taken from a human donor in a cohort sampled during active COVID-19. The chain has TRBV18 and TRBJ2-5, with 7 bases fitting TRBD2. Sequenced material: peripheral blood. CDR3 sequence: CASSQTIAGGETQYF. Here the CDR3 DNA reads TGTGCCAGCTCACAGACGATAGCGGGTGGAGAGACCCAGTACTTC.